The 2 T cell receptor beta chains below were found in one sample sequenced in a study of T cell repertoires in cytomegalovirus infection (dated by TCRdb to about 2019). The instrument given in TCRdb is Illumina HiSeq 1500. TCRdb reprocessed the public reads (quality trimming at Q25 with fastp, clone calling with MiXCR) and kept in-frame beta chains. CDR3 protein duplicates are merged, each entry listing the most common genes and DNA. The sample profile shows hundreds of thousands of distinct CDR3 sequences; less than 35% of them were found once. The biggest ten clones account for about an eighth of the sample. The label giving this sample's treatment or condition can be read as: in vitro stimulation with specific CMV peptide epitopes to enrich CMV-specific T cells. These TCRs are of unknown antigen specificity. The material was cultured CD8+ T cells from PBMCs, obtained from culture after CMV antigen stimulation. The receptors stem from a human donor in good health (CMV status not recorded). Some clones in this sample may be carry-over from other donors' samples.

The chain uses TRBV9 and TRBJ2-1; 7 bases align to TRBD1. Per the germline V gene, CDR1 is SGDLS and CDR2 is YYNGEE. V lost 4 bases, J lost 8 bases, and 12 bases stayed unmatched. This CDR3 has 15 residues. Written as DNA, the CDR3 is TGTGCCAGCAGCTCAAAGGGGGCTCTTATGGATGAGCAGTTCTTC. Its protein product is CASSSKGALMDEQFF.

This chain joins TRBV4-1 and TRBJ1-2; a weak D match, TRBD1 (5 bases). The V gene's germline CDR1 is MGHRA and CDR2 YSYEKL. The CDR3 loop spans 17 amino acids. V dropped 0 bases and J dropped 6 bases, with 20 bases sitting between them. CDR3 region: CASSQDLLKGEFDGYTF. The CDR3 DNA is TGCGCCAGCAGCCAAGACCTCCTGAAAGGGGAGTTCGATGGCTACACCTTC.